Following are 12 T cell receptor beta chains from one sample sequenced in a study of T-cell memory formation after mild COVID-19. TCRdb re-analysed the 5' RACE reads in MiXCR, keeping a single row per CDR3 protein. The sample shows 150,000 or so distinct CDR3 sequences, about 28% of them seen only once. Sequencing was done on a sample of PBMCs or a T cell subset sorted from them (not recorded which). These receptors were taken from an adult woman who had mild COVID-19 (a few samples of this study predate the infection). Cell type and time point are not known.

V is TRBV5-1 and J is TRBJ2-7; 7 nucleotides match TRBD1. The CDR3 has 12 amino acids. Germline V gene data show CDR1 as SGHRS and CDR2 as YFSETQ. The V segment lost 4 bases and the J segment 5 bases; nucleotides outside the gene matches: 3. CDR3: CASSPRGNEQYF. The CDR3 bases are TGCGCCAGCAGCCCCAGGGGGAACGAGCAGTACTTC. Full variable domain (remainder filled in from reference TRBV5-1 and TRBJ2-7): KAGVTQTPRYLIKTRGQQVTLSCSPISGHRSVSWYQQTPGQGLQFLFEYFSETQRNKGNFPGRFSGRQFSNSRSEMNVSTLELGDSALYLCASSPRGNEQYFGPGTRLTVT.

The genes are TRBV29-1 and TRBJ1-1; the D is unclear. There are 11 residues in the CDR3. From germline, CDR1 is SQVTM and CDR2 ANQGSEA. Trimming cost V 4 bases and J 2 bases, with 5 bases left between them. The CDR3 loop reads CSVVANTEAFF. The CDR3 DNA reads TGCAGCGTTGTCGCAAACACTGAAGCTTTCTTT.

This clonotype was seen a single time. The chain couples TRBV5-6 to TRBJ2-7; D uncertain. Germline V CDR1 and CDR2: SGHDT, YYEEEE. Trimming shortened V by 3 bases and J by 9 bases, and 13 bases separated the two germline ends. This CDR3 contains 12 residues. As DNA, the CDR3 is TGTGCCAGCAGCTCAGCCGGATCCCGGCAGTACTTC. Amino acid sequence: CASSSAGSRQYF.

This clonotype was recorded once. This sequence joins TRBV9 and TRBJ1-5; no reliable D call. CDR1 is SGDLS, CDR2 YYNGEE, per germline. The CDR3 totals 13 residues. The germline V and J ends were trimmed by 3 bases and 6 bases, with 10 bases remaining between them. CDR3 DNA: TGTGCCAGCAGCGGCGACGGGGTTCAGCCCCAGCATTTT. The encoded protein is CASSGDGVQPQHF.

This clonotype was observed at least ten times. This chain uses TRBV7-2 with TRBJ2-7; the D is unclear. The CDR3 runs to 13 residues. Trimming pared 7 bases from V and 3 bases from J, leaving 13 bases between. Germline assignment: CDR1 SGHTA and CDR2 FQGNSA. As DNA, the CDR3 is TGTGCCAGCACCCCCCCCGGGCGCTACGAGCAGTACTTC. Translation: CASTPPGRYEQYF.

The genes are TRBV12-3 or TRBV12-4 and TRBJ1-4; 7 bases line up with TRBD1. This CDR3 has 14 residues. Germline trimming cut 7 bases from V and 4 bases from J; bases unmatched to any gene: 6. DNA for the CDR3: TGTGCCAGCACCCGGACAGGAAGTAATGAAAAACTGTTTTTT. It translates to CASTRTGSNEKLFF.

J is TRBJ2-3 and V is TRBV6-4; a possible D gene is TRBD1 (6 bases). The V and J ends lost 4 bases and 6 bases respectively, with 11 bases between them. This CDR3 has 13 amino acids. Per the germline V gene, CDR1 is MRHNA and CDR2 is SNTAGT. CDR3 loop: CASSVGTWDTQYF. The CDR3 nucleotides are TGTGCCAGCAGTGTCGGGACATGGGATACGCAGTATTTT.

This clonotype was observed at least ten times. The V gene is TRBV7-2, the J gene TRBJ2-4; TRBD2 aligns across 10 bases. The length of the CDR3 is 14 residues. Germline trimming cut 5 bases from V and 6 bases from J; bases unmatched to any gene: 4. Per the germline V gene, CDR1 is SGHTA and CDR2 is FQGNSA. The CDR3 region is CASSVRLAGNIQYF. The CDR3 nucleotides are TGTGCCAGCAGCGTCAGACTAGCGGGAAACATTCAGTACTTC.

The chain employs TRBV11-1 and TRBJ2-7; D is uncertain. Germline V gene data show CDR1 as SGHAT and CDR2 as FQDESV (reference sequence). V was clipped by 4 bases and J by 0 bases, with 10 bases between them. The CDR3 extends over 14 amino acids. The CDR3 bases are TGTGCCAGCAGCTCACCCCCGAGCTCCTACGAGCAGTACTTC. Its protein product is CASSSPPSSYEQYF.

This clonotype was picked up a small number of times. J is TRBJ2-7 and V is TRBV10-3, with D possibly matching TRBD2 (5 bases). From germline, CDR1 is ENHRY and CDR2 SYGVKD. V was shortened by 8 bases and J by 0 bases, with 14 bases between the two germline ends. This CDR3 region has 14 residues. CDR3 sequence reads: CAIAGKGASYEQYF. The CDR3 DNA reads as TGTGCCATCGCCGGAAAGGGAGCCTCCTACGAGCAGTACTTC.

This clonotype was detected only once. The genes are TRBV2 and TRBJ2-2, with 8 bases identical to TRBD2. Trimming took 3 bases from V and 6 from J; bases not matched to a gene: 3. This CDR3 region has 14 residues. The germline gives CDR1 SNHLY, CDR2 FYNNEI. As DNA, the CDR3 is TGTGCCAGCAGTGATTTAGCGGGGCCCGGGGAGCTGTTTTTT. Amino acid sequence: CASSDLAGPGELFF.

The gene calls are TRBV25-1 and TRBJ2-3; 11 bases agree with TRBD2. V shed 2 bases and J 2 bases; nucleotides not matched to a gene: 3. The CDR3 is 16 amino acids. CDR1 and CDR2 (germline): MGHDK, SYGVNS. CDR3 sequence reads: CASSELAGGLTDTQYF. CDR3 nucleotides: TGTGCCAGCAGTGAACTAGCGGGGGGACTCACAGATACGCAGTATTTT.